The clone carrying this TCR beta chain came up many times. The CDR3 consists of 22 residues. Germline-derived CDR1 and CDR2 are LGHNA and YNFKEQ. V was shortened by 0 bases and J by 0 bases, with 27 bases between the two germline ends. How the authors handled the data: Nucleated cell counts were estimated from reference gene primer amplification. Using immunoSEQ multiplex PCR, the repertoire was profiled, and TCRdb retains in-frame clones only, with some absent. That table gives V, J and clone size, and the DNA gave D and trimming. The profile shows 120,000 or so clones, around 81% of them singletons. These data belong to a study of blood T cell repertoires in COVID-19. Whole-study context: The analysed material was cDNA or gDNA that came from T cells, B-cell-depleted T cells, or PBMCs.

The TCR comes from a man between 60 and 75 years old with acute or convalescent COVID-19. The sequenced sample consisted of peripheral blood. This chain joins TRBV4-2 and TRBJ1-3, with D tentatively TRBD1 (6 bases). The CDR3 loop is CASSQDSRAGAAPRGSGNTIYF. In DNA form, the CDR3 reads TGTGCCAGCAGCCAAGATTCAAGGGCAGGGGCCGCCCCGAGGGGCTCTGGAAACACCATATATTTT.